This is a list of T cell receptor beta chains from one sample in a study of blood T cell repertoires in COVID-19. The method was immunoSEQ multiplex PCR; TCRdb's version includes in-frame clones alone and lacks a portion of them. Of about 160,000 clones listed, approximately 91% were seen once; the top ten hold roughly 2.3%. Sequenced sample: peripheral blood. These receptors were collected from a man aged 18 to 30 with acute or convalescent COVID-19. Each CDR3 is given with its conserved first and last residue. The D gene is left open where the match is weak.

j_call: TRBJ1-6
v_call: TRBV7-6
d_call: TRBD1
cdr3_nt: TGTGCCAGCAGCTTATGGGACAGAGGGAGCTCCTATAATTCACCCCTCCACTTT
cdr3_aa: CASSLWDRGSSYNSPLHF

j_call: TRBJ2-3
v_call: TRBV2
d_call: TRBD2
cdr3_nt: TGTGCCAGCACGGGATTTACACTAGCGGGAGAACACACAGATACGCAGTATTTT
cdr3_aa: CASTGFTLAGEHTDTQYF

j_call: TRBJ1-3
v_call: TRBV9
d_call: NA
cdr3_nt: TGTGCCAGCAGCAAAGACACGGCAGGAAACACCATATATTTT
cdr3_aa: CASSKDTAGNTIYF

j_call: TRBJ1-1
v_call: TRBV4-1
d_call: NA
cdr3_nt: TGCGCCAGCAGCCGAGGGGGTGAAGCTTTCTTT
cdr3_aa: CASSRGGEAFF

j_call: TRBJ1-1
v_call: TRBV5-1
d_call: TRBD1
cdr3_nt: TGCGCCAGCAGCTTGGACGGACAGGGCACTGAAGCTTTCTTT
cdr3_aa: CASSLDGQGTEAFF

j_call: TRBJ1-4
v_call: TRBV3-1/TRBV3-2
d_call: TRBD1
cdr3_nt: TGTGCCAGCAGCCGGACAGGAATAGCAACTAATGAAAAACTGTTTTTT
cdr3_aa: CASSRTGIATNEKLFF

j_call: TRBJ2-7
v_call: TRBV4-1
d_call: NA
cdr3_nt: TGCGCCAGCAGCCAAGATTCAACGGTCCGGTACGAGCAGTACTTC
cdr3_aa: CASSQDSTVRYEQYF

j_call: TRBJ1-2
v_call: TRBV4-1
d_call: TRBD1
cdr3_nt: TGCGCCAGCAGCCAAGCAGGGACAGGGGGCTTTTCGGGAGGCTACACCTTC
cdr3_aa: CASSQAGTGGFSGGYTF

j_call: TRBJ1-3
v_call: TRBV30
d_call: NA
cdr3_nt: TGTGCCTGGAGTGTTGCAGGGGCGCATGGAAACACCATATATTTT
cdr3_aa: CAWSVAGAHGNTIYF

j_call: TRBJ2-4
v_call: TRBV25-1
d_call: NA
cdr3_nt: TGTGCCAGCAGTGGCGGGACAGTGAACATTCAGTACTTC
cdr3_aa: CASSGGTVNIQYF

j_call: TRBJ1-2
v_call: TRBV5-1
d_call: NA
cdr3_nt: TGCGCCAGCAGCTTGAGCGGGGTACCCGCCTATGGCTACACCTTC
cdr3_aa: CASSLSGVPAYGYTF

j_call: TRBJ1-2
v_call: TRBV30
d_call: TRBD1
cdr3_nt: TGTGCCTGGAGTTTCATGAGACAGGGGGCCTATGGCTACACCTTC
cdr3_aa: CAWSFMRQGAYGYTF

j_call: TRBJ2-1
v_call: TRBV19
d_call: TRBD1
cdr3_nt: TGTGCCAGTAGTATCGGACAGGGGGCAAGTTTGAATGAGCAGTTCTTC
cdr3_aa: CASSIGQGASLNEQFF

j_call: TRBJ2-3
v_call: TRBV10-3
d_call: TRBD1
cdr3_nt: TGTGCCATCAGGGCGCAGGGGGCTCCAGATACGCAGTATTTT
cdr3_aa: CAIRAQGAPDTQYF

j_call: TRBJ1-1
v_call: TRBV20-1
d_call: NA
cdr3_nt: TGCAGTGCTAGGAGGCAGGGTGCAGCTTTCTTT
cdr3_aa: CSARRQGAAFF

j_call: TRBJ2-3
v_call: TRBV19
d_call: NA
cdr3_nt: TGTGCCAGTAGTCCGAGGGACTCTAGCACAGATACGCAGTATTTT
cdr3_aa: CASSPRDSSTDTQYF

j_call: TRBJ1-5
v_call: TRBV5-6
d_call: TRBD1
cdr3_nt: TGTGCCAGCAGCTTGTTCCTCGACAGGGAAGGCAATCAGCCCCAGCATTTT
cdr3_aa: CASSLFLDREGNQPQHF

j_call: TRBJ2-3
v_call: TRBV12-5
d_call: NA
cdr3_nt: TGTGCTAGTGGCCGCGCGCTGATGGGAGCGGCCACAGATACGCAGTATTTT
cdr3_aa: CASGRALMGAATDTQYF

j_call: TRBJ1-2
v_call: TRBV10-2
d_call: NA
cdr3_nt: TGCGCCAGCAGCGGGCAGGGCGGCTATGGCTACACCTTC
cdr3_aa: CASSGQGGYGYTF

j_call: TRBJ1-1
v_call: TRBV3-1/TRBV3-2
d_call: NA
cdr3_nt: TGTGCCAGCAGCCCCCCAGGGCGGACTGAAGCTTTCTTT
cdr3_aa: CASSPPGRTEAFF

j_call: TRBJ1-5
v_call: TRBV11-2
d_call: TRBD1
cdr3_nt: TGTGCCAGCGGACCCGGGACAGGGGCCCCCAATCAGCCCCAGCATTTT
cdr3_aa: CASGPGTGAPNQPQHF

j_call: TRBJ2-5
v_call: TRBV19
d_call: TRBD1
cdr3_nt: TGTGCCAGTAGTATAGACCACAGGGGAGTGGGGACCCAGTACTTC
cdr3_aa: CASSIDHRGVGTQYF

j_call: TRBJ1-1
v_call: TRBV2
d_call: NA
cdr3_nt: TGTGCCAGCAGGGGGGTAGCGGGGACCACTGAAGCTTTCTTT
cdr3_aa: CASRGVAGTTEAFF

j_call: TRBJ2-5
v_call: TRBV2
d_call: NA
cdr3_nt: TGTGCCAGCAGTACACAGAGCCTCCAGCAGACCCAGTACTTC
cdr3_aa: CASSTQSLQQTQYF